The clone carrying this T cell receptor beta chain was counted many times. The antigen is undetermined. The sample originates from a study of T cell repertoires in cytomegalovirus infection. Overall study context: Public TCR beta signatures marked donors with CMV infection and the matching HLA. Regarding the study as a whole: HLA-C-restricted CMV-specific TCR beta clonotypes were dominant in the ex vivo response. Individuals carrying CMV plus the relevant HLA were identified by cumulative frequency of public TCR beta families.

Using its own MiXCR run on the reads, TCRdb lists one record per CDR3 protein. The sample has about 200,000 distinct CDR3 sequences; 8% to 10% are singletons. This CDR3 comprises 15 residues. The germline gives CDR1 SGHTA, CDR2 FQGNSA. V was shortened by 1 base and J by 0 bases, with 8 bases between the two germline ends. The sequenced sample was PBMCs. V usage is TRBV7-2 and J usage is TRBJ2-3, with D uncertain. This receptor was identified in a human donor in good health (CMV status not recorded). Some clones in this sample may be carry-over from other donors' samples. CDR3 sequence (DNA): TGTGCCAGCAGCTTAGTTTCTCGAAGCACAGATACGCAGTATTTT. It codes for CASSLVSRSTDTQYF.